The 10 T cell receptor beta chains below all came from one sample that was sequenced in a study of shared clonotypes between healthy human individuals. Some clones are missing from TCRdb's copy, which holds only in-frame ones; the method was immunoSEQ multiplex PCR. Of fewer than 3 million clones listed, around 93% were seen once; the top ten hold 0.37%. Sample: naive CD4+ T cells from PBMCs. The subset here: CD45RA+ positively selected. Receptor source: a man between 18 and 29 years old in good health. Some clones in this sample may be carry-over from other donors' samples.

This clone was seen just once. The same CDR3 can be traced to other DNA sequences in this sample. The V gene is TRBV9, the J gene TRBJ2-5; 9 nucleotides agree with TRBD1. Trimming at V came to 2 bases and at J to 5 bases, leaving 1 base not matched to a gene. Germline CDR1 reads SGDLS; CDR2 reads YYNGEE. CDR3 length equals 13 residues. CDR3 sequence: CASSVTGGETQYF. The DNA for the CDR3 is TGTGCCAGCAGCGTGACAGGGGGGGAGACCCAGTACTTC.

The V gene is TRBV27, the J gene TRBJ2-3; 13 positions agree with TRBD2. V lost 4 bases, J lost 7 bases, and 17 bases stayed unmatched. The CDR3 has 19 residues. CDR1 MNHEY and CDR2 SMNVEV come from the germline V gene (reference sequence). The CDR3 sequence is CASSSPTNLLAGGPNTQYF. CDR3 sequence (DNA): TGTGCCAGCAGTTCACCCACAAACCTACTAGCGGGAGGGCCGAATACGCAGTATTTT.

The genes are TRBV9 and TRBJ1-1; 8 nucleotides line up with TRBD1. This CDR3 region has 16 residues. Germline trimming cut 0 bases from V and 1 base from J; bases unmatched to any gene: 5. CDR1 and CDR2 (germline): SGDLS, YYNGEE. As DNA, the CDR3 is TGTGCCAGCAGCGTAGCCTCGACAGGGGCGAACACTGAAGCTTTCTTT. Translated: CASSVASTGANTEAFF.

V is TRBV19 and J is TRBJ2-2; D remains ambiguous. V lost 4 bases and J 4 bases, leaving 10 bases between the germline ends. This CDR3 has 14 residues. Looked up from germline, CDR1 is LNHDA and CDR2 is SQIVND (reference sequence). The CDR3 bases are TGTGCCAGTAGTACGACACGCCTCACCGGGGAGCTGTTTTTT. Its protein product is CASSTTRLTGELFF.

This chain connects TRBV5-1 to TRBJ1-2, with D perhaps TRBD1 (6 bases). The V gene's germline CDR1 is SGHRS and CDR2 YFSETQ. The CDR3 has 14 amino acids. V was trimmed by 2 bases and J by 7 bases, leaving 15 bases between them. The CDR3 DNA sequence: TGCGCCAGCAGCTTAGGACAGTCGATCGGTGGCTACACCTTC. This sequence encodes CASSLGQSIGGYTF.

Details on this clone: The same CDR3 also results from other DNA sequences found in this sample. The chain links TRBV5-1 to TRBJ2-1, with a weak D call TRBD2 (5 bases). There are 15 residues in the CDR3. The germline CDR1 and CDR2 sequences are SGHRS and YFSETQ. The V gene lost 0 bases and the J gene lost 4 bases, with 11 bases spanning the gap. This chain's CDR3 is CASSLVAGPYNEQFF. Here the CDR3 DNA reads TGCGCCAGCAGCTTGGTTGCGGGCCCTTACAATGAGCAGTTCTTC.

Here the CDR3 reads CASSPNPTGLNTEAFF. For the CDR3, the DNA is TGTGCCAGCAGCCCGAACCCGACAGGTTTGAACACTGAAGCTTTCTTT. The V call is TRBV7-2, the J call TRBJ1-1; D might be TRBD1 (6 bases). V shed 5 bases and J shed 0 bases, with 16 bases lying between them. CDR1 and CDR2 from the germline V gene are SGHTA and FQGNSA. There are 16 residues in the CDR3.

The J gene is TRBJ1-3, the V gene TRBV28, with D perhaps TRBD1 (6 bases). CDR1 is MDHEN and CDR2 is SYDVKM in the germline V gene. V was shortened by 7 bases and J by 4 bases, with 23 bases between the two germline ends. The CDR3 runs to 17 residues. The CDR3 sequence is CASTEGGGAGNGNTIYF. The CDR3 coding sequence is TGTGCCAGCACCGAGGGGGGGGGCGCGGGTAACGGAAACACCATATATTTT.

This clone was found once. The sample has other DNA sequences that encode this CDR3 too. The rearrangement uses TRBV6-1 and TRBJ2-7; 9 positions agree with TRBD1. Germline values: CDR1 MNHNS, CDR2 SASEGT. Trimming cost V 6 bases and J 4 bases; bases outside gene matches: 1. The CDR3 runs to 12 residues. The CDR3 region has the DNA TGTGCCAGCAGCGGACAGGGGTACGAGCAGTACTTC. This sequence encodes CASSGQGYEQYF.

The CDR3 loop is CASSVEGSHYNEQFF. CDR3 coding DNA: TGTGCCAGCAGCGTAGAGGGTTCGCACTACAATGAGCAGTTCTTC. The chain recombines TRBV9 with TRBJ2-1; D is undetermined. There are 15 residues in the CDR3. Germline V CDR1 and CDR2: SGDLS, YYNGEE. Trimming shortened V by 0 bases and J by 3 bases, and 10 bases separated the two germline ends.